This TCR beta chain stems from a study of cytomegalovirus exposure and HLA in healthy donors. Study-level information: Early released data comprised tens of millions of unique TCRs from HLA-typed donors.

This CDR3 has 15 residues. Trimming took 2 bases from V and 3 from J, leaving 12 bases between them. Germline CDR1 SGDLS, CDR2 YYNGEE. The PCR ran on 60 Vbeta and 13 Jbeta primers. The protocol was immunoSEQ multiplex PCR, while the TCRdb copy is restricted to in-frame clones and leaves out a portion. The top ten hold around 1.3% of the sample, which has about 130,000 clones, about 80% seen once. This receptor was identified in a girl aged 2 to 9 in good health and CMV-seronegative. The chain is built from TRBV9 and TRBJ1-3; D gene unclear. Material for sequencing was PBMCs. The CDR3 sequence is CASSVGRDRGNTIYF. CDR3 DNA: TGTGCCAGCAGCGTGGGCCGCGACCGTGGAAACACCATATATTTT.